The 6 T cell receptor beta chains below were found in one sample sequenced in a study of blood T cell repertoires in COVID-19. Only in-frame clones appear in the TCRdb table, and some are missing; sequencing was by immunoSEQ multiplex PCR. The sample has approximately 210,000 clones, over 75% seen once. The material sequenced was PBMCs or T cells enriched from blood (not recorded which). These receptors all come from a man younger than 40 in a cohort exposed to, infected with or recovered from COVID-19 (not recorded which).

This clone was counted a single time. The chain recombines TRBV4-1 with TRBJ1-3, with D uncertain. Germline CDR1 is MGHRA and CDR2 is YSYEKL. V lost 4 bases and J 1 base, leaving 11 bases between the germline ends. This CDR3 has 15 amino acids. The CDR3 here is CASSPPGASGNTIYF. The CDR3 DNA follows: TGCGCCAGCAGCCCGCCAGGCGCTTCTGGAAACACCATATATTTT.

The rearrangement joins TRBV7-9 to TRBJ2-2; D remains ambiguous. The V gene's germline CDR1 is SEHNR and CDR2 FQNEAQ (reference sequence). The CDR3 length is 15 residues. V lost 8 bases and J lost 5, with 18 bases in between. CDR3 coding DNA: TGTGCCAGCCCAAAATCGCGGAAACCTACCGGGGAGCTGTTTTTT. It encodes CASPKSRKPTGELFF.

The J gene is TRBJ2-6, the V gene TRBV7-3; a weak D match, TRBD1 (5 bases). V was clipped by 2 bases and J by 4 bases, with 12 bases between them. This CDR3 spans 16 amino acids. In germline, CDR1 is SGHTA, CDR2 FQGTGA. For the CDR3, the DNA is TGTGCCAGCAGCTTATCCCCAGGGATGGGGGCCAACGTCCTGACTTTC. Its translation: CASSLSPGMGANVLTF.

This chain connects TRBV27 to TRBJ2-7, with D possibly TRBD2 on 5 matching bases. V lost 5 bases, J lost 0 bases, and 14 bases lay in between. The CDR3 has 15 amino acids. Germline assignment: CDR1 MNHEY and CDR2 SMNVEV (reference sequence). DNA of the CDR3: TGTGCCAGCAGTCTTGACCCGGGAAACTCCTACGAGCAGTACTTC. Protein product: CASSLDPGNSYEQYF.

The V call is TRBV3-1 (or the pseudogene TRBV3-2), the J call TRBJ1-3; D may be TRBD1 (6 bases). Trimming removed 4 bases from V and 0 bases from J, with 10 bases in between. Germline V gene lookup returns CDR1 LGHDT and CDR2 YNNKEL (reference sequence). The length of the CDR3 is 15 residues. The DNA for the CDR3 is TGTGCCAGCAGCCGGGACACTCGCTCTGGAAACACCATATATTTT. Amino acid sequence: CASSRDTRSGNTIYF.

The V and J genes are TRBV7-3 and TRBJ2-5, with unresolved D. The CDR3 contains 15 residues. CDR1 SGHTA and CDR2 FQGTGA come from the germline V gene. V lost 5 bases and J lost 7, with 20 bases in between. The CDR3 coding sequence is TGTGCCAGCAGCCTTCAGCCGGGTCTGATAGGGACCCAGTACTTC. It specifies CASSLQPGLIGTQYF.